Below, one T cell receptor (beta chain) is given with its context. This clonotype was observed a single time. The antigen it recognizes is unknown. Base qualities were left out, and no much larger clone turns up one base away. Evidence from a single read is weak. The data are from a study of T-cell memory formation after mild COVID-19 (dated by TCRdb to about 2021). Broadly, across the study: TCR sequence clusters from the two donors were largely donor specific. Longitudinal TCRalpha and TCRbeta repertoire sequencing tracked T-cell clones expanding and contracting after mild COVID-19 in a couple of donors. The cohort was made up of two young adult volunteers, one female and one male, who were previously healthy. Broader findings and caveats from the paper: Only two mild cases were covered by the study, and larger cohorts that include severe cases with pre-infection samples were considered necessary. The second-wave clones that peaked on day 37 were not confirmed to be SARS-CoV-2 specific. From day 15 to 85, contracting clones showed balanced CD4/CD8 phenotypes, whereas a second wave of clones that expanded from day 15 to 37 leaned towards CD4+. Some responding clones were found in pre-infection memory, which suggests that pre-existing cross-reactive memory T cells took part in the SARS-CoV-2 response. Contracting CD4+ clones turned up mainly in the CM and EM memory subsets, whereas EMRA was where CD8+ clones were enriched.

From the cysteine through the phenylalanine, the CDR3 covers 15 amino acids. The kept DNA is CDR3 alone, 45 bases in frame from the first base. V ends up 4 bases short and J 0 bases short, with an unmatched junction base count of 0. Taken from the germline V gene (reference sequence), the CDR1 and CDR2 loops are MNHEY and SMNVEV. The run used an Illumina NovaSeq 6000. TCRalpha and TCRbeta cDNA libraries were built by 5'RACE with constant-segment primers, adding sample barcodes and unique molecular identifiers. Trizol reagent was used to extract RNA from every sample. Library amplification was performed in two PCR steps, and a second sample barcode and Illumina TruSeq adapters were introduced in the second step. Libraries were sequenced on an Illumina NovaSeq with 2 x 150 bp paired-end reads. The published analysis was carried out like this. The reads were demultiplexed and collapsed into UMI-guided consensus sequences using migec v1.2.7. Using mixcr v2.1.11, UMI consensuses were aligned to TRA and TRB V and J templates and then assembled into clonotypes. Clonotypes were classified as expanded or contracted when called significant by both edgeR and NoisET, with noise models trained on biological replicates. For edgeR calls, the cutoffs were a false discovery rate-adjusted p below 0.01 and a log2 fold-change threshold of 1. As an exploratory analysis of dynamics, max-normalized trajectories of the 1000 most abundant clonotypes were examined with PCA combined with hierarchical clustering. Separately sequenced CD4+ and CD8+ repertoires were used to assign the CD4 or CD8 phenotype of responding clones. The public reads were reanalyzed by TCRdb: fastp trimming at Q25, MiXCR alignment, in-frame beta chains only. One record per CDR3 amino acid sequence lists the most common genes and DNA. For this entry, the V and J calls and clone size follow TCRdb and not the study's own pipeline. This sample has about 55,000 distinct CDR3 sequences in its table, and more than 8% of those were observed once. Roughly 1.2% of the sample is taken by the ten largest.

PBMCs were isolated by Ficoll-Paque density gradient centrifugation. The sequencing sample was made of PBMCs or a T cell subset sorted from them (not recorded which). The rearranged segments are TRBV27 and TRBJ1-6, with 7 bases in between that match TRBD1. This TCR was recovered from a man younger than 35 who had mild COVID-19 (a few samples of this study predate the infection). The sample titles of this study are shuffled in the database, so cell type and time point are left out; the donor was told from shared clones. The CDR3 sequence is CASSWDSSYNSPLHF. The DNA sequence is as follows: TGTGCCAGCAGTTGGGACAGCTCCTATAATTCACCCCTCCACTTT.